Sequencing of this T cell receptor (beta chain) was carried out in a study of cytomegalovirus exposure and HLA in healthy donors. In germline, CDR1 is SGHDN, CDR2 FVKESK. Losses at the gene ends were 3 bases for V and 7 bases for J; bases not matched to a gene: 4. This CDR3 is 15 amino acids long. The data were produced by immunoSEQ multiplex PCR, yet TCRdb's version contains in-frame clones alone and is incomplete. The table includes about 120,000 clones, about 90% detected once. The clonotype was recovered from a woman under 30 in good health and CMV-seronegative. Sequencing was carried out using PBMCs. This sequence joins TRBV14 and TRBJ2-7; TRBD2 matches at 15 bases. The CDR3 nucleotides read TGTGCCAGCAGCCACGGACTAGCGGGAGGGGGTGAGCAGTACTTC. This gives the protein CASSHGLAGGGEQYF. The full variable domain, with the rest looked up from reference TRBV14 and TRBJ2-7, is EAGVTQFPSHSVIEKGQTVTLRCDPISGHDNLYWYRRVMGKEIKFLLHFVKESKQDESGMPNNRFLAERTGGTYSTLKVQPAELEDSGVYFCASSHGLAGGGEQYFGPGTRLTVT.